The 22 T cell receptor beta chains listed next were all sequenced from one sample in a study of cytomegalovirus exposure and HLA in healthy donors. Both 60 Vbeta primers and 13 Jbeta primers went into the PCR. Some clones are missing from TCRdb's copy, which holds only in-frame ones; the method was immunoSEQ multiplex PCR. Its table records 130,000 to 150,000 clones. The sequencing input was PBMCs. The receptors here all came from a man aged 35 to 55 in good health and CMV-seronegative.

V and J are TRBV2 and TRBJ1-2; TRBD1 matches 12 bases. The CDR3 has 16 residues. With 2 bases clipped from V and 7 bases from J, the junction kept 8 bases outside the gene matches. Germline V gene data show CDR1 as SNHLY and CDR2 as FYNNEI. Here the CDR3 reads CASSEPWGTGGFGYTF. DNA for the CDR3: TGTGCCAGCAGTGAACCTTGGGGGACAGGGGGCTTTGGCTACACCTTC.

The chain uses TRBV6-1 and TRBJ1-2, with TRBD1 matching over 8 bases. Germline loops: CDR1 MNHNS, CDR2 SASEGT. The CDR3 runs to 14 residues. The trim removed 8 bases at V and 5 bases at J, leaving 10 bases unmatched. The CDR3 spells CASGIDRGWYGYTF. The CDR3, as DNA: TGTGCCAGCGGAATCGACAGGGGATGGTATGGCTACACCTTC.

The V and J genes are TRBV5-4 and TRBJ2-1; perhaps TRBD1 as D (8 bases). Trimming shortened V by 2 bases and J by 7 bases, and 10 bases separated the two germline ends. The CDR3 sequence is 13 residues long. Germline V gene sequence: CDR1 SGHNT, CDR2 YYREEE (reference sequence). CDR3 nucleotide sequence: TGTGCCAGCAGCTTACAGGGGGGGAATGAGCAGTTCTTC. This sequence encodes CASSLQGGNEQFF.

The chain combines TRBV28 with TRBJ1-2; 9 nucleotides agree with TRBD1. CDR1 and CDR2 (germline): MDHEN, SYDVKM. The junction had 6 bases not matched to a gene; V was cut back by 5 bases and J by 8 bases. This CDR3 has 13 residues. The chain's CDR3 is CASSETGGKGYTF. The CDR3, as DNA: TGTGCCAGCAGTGAGACAGGGGGGAAAGGCTACACCTTC.

V is TRBV28 and J is TRBJ1-3; TRBD1 might be the D (6 bases). V lost 3 bases and J lost 3, with 9 bases in between. The germline V gene encodes CDR1 MDHEN and CDR2 SYDVKM. The CDR3 is made up of 14 amino acids. The CDR3 sequence: CASSFTGHGNTIYF. As DNA, the CDR3 is TGTGCCAGCAGTTTTACAGGGCATGGAAACACCATATATTTT.

V is TRBV6-5 and J is TRBJ2-7, with TRBD2 matching 14 bases. This CDR3 is built from 15 residues. With V trimmed by 6 bases and J by 7 bases, 8 bases remained unmatched. Germline V gene data show CDR1 as MNHEY and CDR2 as SVGAGI. The CDR3 spells CASSKTSGGAWEQYF. For the CDR3, the DNA is TGTGCCAGCAGCAAGACTAGCGGGGGGGCTTGGGAGCAGTACTTC.

The chain employs TRBV15 and TRBJ1-2, with a possible D match to TRBD1 (5 bases). This CDR3 comprises 13 residues. V lost 4 bases, J lost 8 bases, and 14 bases lay in between. Germline lookup yields CDR1 LNHNV and CDR2 YYDKDF (reference sequence). In DNA, the CDR3 is TGTGCCACCAGCACCCAAGGGGCCCGGGGCTACACCTTC. Its protein is CATSTQGARGYTF.

This rearrangement joins TRBV7-3 to TRBJ1-1; a possible D gene is TRBD1 (6 bases). Trimming cost V 6 bases and J 1 base, with 12 bases left between them. CDR1 is SGHTA, CDR2 FQGTGA, per germline. The CDR3 loop spans 14 amino acids. The CDR3 sequence is CASRTGQPNTEAFF. The CDR3 DNA follows: TGTGCCAGCAGGACAGGACAGCCGAACACTGAAGCTTTCTTT.

The chain uses TRBV7-2 and TRBJ2-1, with TRBD1 matching over 8 bases. V lost 5 bases, J lost 9 bases, and 3 bases stayed unmatched. The CDR3 contains 12 residues. In germline, CDR1 is SGHTA, CDR2 FQGNSA. The CDR3 region has the DNA TGTGCCAGCAGCCGGGACAGGAGTGAGCAGTTCTTC. Translation: CASSRDRSEQFF.

V usage is TRBV28 and J usage is TRBJ1-1; D unresolved. Germline-derived CDR1 and CDR2 are MDHEN and SYDVKM. Deletions cut 11 bases from V and 6 bases from J, with 13 bases between. This CDR3 has 11 amino acids. CDR3 DNA: TGTGCCGGCGGAACGTACCCTGAAGCTTTCTTT. Translated: CAGGTYPEAFF.

J is TRBJ1-2 and V is TRBV11-2; TRBD1 is a possible D gene (6 bases). Germline lookup yields CDR1 SGHAT and CDR2 FQNNGV. V lost 5 bases to trimming and J lost 4 bases, with 14 bases between them. CDR3 length equals 14 residues. CDR3 sequence reads: CASSPAGTTYGYTF. CDR3 sequence (DNA): TGTGCCAGCAGCCCAGCAGGGACAACCTATGGCTACACCTTC.

The J gene is TRBJ2-1, the V gene TRBV7-8, with TRBD2 matching over 14 bases. The CDR3 runs to 17 residues. From germline, CDR1 is SGHVS and CDR2 FQNEAQ. With V trimmed by 3 bases and J by 6 bases, 7 bases remained unmatched. CDR3 protein: CASSFSGLAGESNEQFF. The CDR3 DNA reads TGTGCCAGCAGCTTTTCGGGACTAGCGGGGGAGAGCAATGAGCAGTTCTTC.

This chain uses TRBV28 with TRBJ2-3, with TRBD1 matching over 9 bases. The CDR3 has 15 residues. The ends lost 8 bases at V and 5 bases at J; junction bases unmatched: 11. Germline CDR1 and CDR2: MDHEN and SYDVKM. The CDR3 loop reads CASRLQGAREDTQYF. The CDR3, as DNA: TGTGCCAGCCGATTACAGGGGGCGCGAGAAGATACGCAGTATTTT. Full variable domain (outside the CDR3, taken from reference TRBV28 and TRBJ2-3): DVKVTQSSRYLVKRTGEKVFLECVQDMDHENMFWYRQDPGLGLRLIYFSYDVKMKEKGDIPEGYSVSREKKERFSLILESASTNQTSMYLCASRLQGAREDTQYFGPGTRLTVL.

The CDR3 reads CATSKGGQSEQYF. As DNA, the CDR3 is TGTGCCACCAGCAAAGGGGGACAGTCCGAGCAGTACTTC. The V call is TRBV15, the J call TRBJ2-7, with 7 bases fitting TRBD1. Germline values: CDR1 LNHNV, CDR2 YYDKDF (reference sequence). This CDR3 has 13 amino acids. The V segment lost 4 bases and the J segment 6 bases; nucleotides outside the gene matches: 6.

On this clone: This CDR3 is also generated by other DNA sequences in the sample. V usage is TRBV6-5 and J usage is TRBJ2-5; D gene ambiguous. Germline-derived CDR1 and CDR2 are MNHEY and SVGAGI. CDR3 length: 12 residues. V shed 6 bases and J shed 1 base, with 6 bases lying between them. CDR3 protein: CASRETQETQYF. The CDR3 DNA follows: TGTGCCAGCAGGGAGACCCAAGAGACCCAGTACTTC.

The chain employs TRBV10-3 and TRBJ2-7; D is perhaps TRBD2 (5 bases). V dropped 7 bases and J dropped 1 base, with 8 bases sitting between them. This CDR3 is built from 12 residues. Germline V lookup: CDR1 ENHRY, CDR2 SYGVKD. The CDR3 coding sequence is TGTGCCATCAAAGGCGGGTCCTACGAGCAGTACTTC. It yields the protein CAIKGGSYEQYF.

This sequence joins TRBV7-6 and TRBJ2-7, with a possible D match to TRBD1 (7 bases). This CDR3 has 14 residues. The V and J ends lost 6 bases and 3 bases respectively, with 15 bases between them. From germline, CDR1 is SGHVS and CDR2 FNYEAQ. In nucleotides, the CDR3 is TGTGCCAGCAGTCAAAGTCAGGGGGGCTACGAGCAGTACTTC. Translating gives CASSQSQGGYEQYF.

The chain carries TRBV6-5 and TRBJ1-5; 7 positions match TRBD1. V shed 6 bases and J 1 base; nucleotides not matched to a gene: 3. This CDR3 comprises 14 residues. The V gene's germline CDR1 is MNHEY and CDR2 SVGAGI. CDR3 loop: CASRTGKSNQPQHF. Written as DNA, the CDR3 is TGTGCCAGCAGGACAGGGAAGAGCAATCAGCCCCAGCATTTT.

The chain recombines TRBV5-1 with TRBJ2-5; tentative D call: TRBD1 (6 bases). V was cut by 4 bases and J by 2 bases, with 15 bases left in between. CDR1 and CDR2 (germline): SGHRS, YFSETQ. The CDR3 sequence is 15 residues long. The CDR3: CASSNTGFRQETQYF. CDR3 coding DNA: TGCGCCAGCAGCAACACAGGGTTTCGGCAAGAGACCCAGTACTTC.

This chain links TRBV7-9 with TRBJ1-5; 9 bases are a match to TRBD1. Germline assignment: CDR1 SEHNR and CDR2 FQNEAQ (reference sequence). The junction had 7 bases not matched to a gene; V was cut back by 5 bases and J by 2 bases. This CDR3 has 16 residues. CDR3 DNA sequence: TGTGCCAGCAGCCCCGGGACAGGGTTGCGCAATCAGCCCCAGCATTTT. Its protein is CASSPGTGLRNQPQHF. The whole variable domain, remainder taken from reference TRBV7-9 and TRBJ1-5, is DTGVSQNPRHKITKRGQNVTFRCDPISEHNRLYWYRQTLGQGPEFLTYFQNEAQLEKSRLLSDRFSAERPKGSFSTLEIQRTEQGDSAMYLCASSPGTGLRNQPQHFGDGTRLSIL.

The rearrangement links TRBV19 to TRBJ2-2; D gene ambiguous. Germline loops: CDR1 LNHDA, CDR2 SQIVND (reference sequence). The CDR3 is made up of 18 amino acids. With 3 bases removed from V and 0 bases from J, the gap between germline ends came to 17 bases. The CDR3 coding sequence is TGTGCCAGTAGTATTCAAGAGGTGTACTATGCGAACACCGGGGAGCTGTTTTTT. It is translated as CASSIQEVYYANTGELFF. Drawing the rest from reference TRBV19 and TRBJ2-2, the complete variable domain is DGGITQSPKYLFRKEGQNVTLSCEQNLNHDAMYWYRQDPGQGLRLIYYSQIVNDFQKGDIAEGYSVSREKKESFPLTVTSAQKNPTAFYLCASSIQEVYYANTGELFFGEGSRLTVL.

The chain is built from TRBV5-6 and TRBJ2-1; TRBD2 matches at 7 bases. The V segment lost 1 base and the J segment 3 bases; nucleotides outside the gene matches: 1. CDR1 is SGHDT and CDR2 is YYEEEE in the germline V gene. This CDR3 contains 14 residues. The CDR3 is CASSLTSVYNEQFF. In DNA, the CDR3 is TGTGCCAGCAGCTTGACTAGCGTCTACAATGAGCAGTTCTTC.